The 23 T cell receptor beta chains reported below all come from one sample, sequenced in a study of T-cell reconstitution after alpha-beta-depleted transplantation in children. Construction of the TCRbeta library involved unique molecular identifiers. TCRdb redid the calling of the PCR reads with MiXCR, one entry per CDR3 protein. The sample has about 400,000 distinct CDR3 sequences, more than 10% seen once; the top ten hold around 4.5%. The sample consisted of PBMCs, taken from the stem cell graft. The receptor set was obtained from a human donor who donated a stem cell graft to a child with Fanconi anemia.

This chain uses TRBV7-3 with TRBJ2-2; the D gene is possibly TRBD1 (5 bases). CDR3 length: 15 residues. Trimming stripped 8 bases from V and 5 bases from J, with 18 bases between. The germline V gene encodes CDR1 SGHTA and CDR2 FQGTGA. The CDR3 sequence is CASGFLGGATGELFF. CDR3 nucleotides: TGTGCCAGCGGATTTTTGGGTGGGGCGACCGGGGAGCTGTTTTTT.

This chain links TRBV18 with TRBJ1-1; 7 nucleotides line up with TRBD1. V dropped 0 bases and J dropped 0; count of bases not matched to a gene: 4. CDR3 length equals 16 residues. Germline V gives CDR1 KGHSH, CDR2 LQKENI. Here the CDR3 reads CASSPPRGQMNTEAFF. CDR3 nucleotide sequence: TGTGCCAGCTCACCACCGAGGGGGCAAATGAACACTGAAGCTTTCTTT.

This clonotype occurred a few times. The chain links TRBV10-3 to TRBJ2-1; D uncertain. The V and J ends lost 0 bases and 6 bases respectively, with 9 bases between them. The CDR3 consists of 14 residues. The germline V gene has CDR1 ENHRY and CDR2 SYGVKD. CDR3 protein: CAISESSTLNEQFF. As DNA, the CDR3 is TGTGCCATCAGTGAGTCGTCGACTCTCAATGAGCAGTTCTTC.

At least ten counts were recorded for this clonotype. This sequence joins TRBV29-1 and TRBJ1-1, with unresolved D. Germline lookup yields CDR1 SQVTM and CDR2 ANQGSEA. Trimming removed 7 bases at V and 0 bases at J, with 6 bases between. This CDR3 is built from 11 residues. The CDR3 DNA reads as TGCAGCGCTGACCTGAACACTGAAGCTTTCTTT. It specifies CSADLNTEAFF.

The chain employs TRBV7-9 and TRBJ1-4; possibly TRBD1 for D (6 bases). Trimming pared 5 bases from V and 5 bases from J, leaving 12 bases between. Germline loops: CDR1 SEHNR, CDR2 FQNEAQ (reference sequence). The CDR3 is 14 residues long. The CDR3 sequence is CASSRDTRNEKLFF. Written as DNA, the CDR3 is TGTGCCAGCAGCCGGGACACCCGAAATGAAAAACTGTTTTTT. The complete variable domain, with remaining parts taken from reference TRBV7-9 and TRBJ1-4, reads DTGVSQNPRHKITKRGQNVTFRCDPISEHNRLYWYRQTLGQGPEFLTYFQNEAQLEKSRLLSDRFSAERPKGSFSTLEIQRTEQGDSAMYLCASSRDTRNEKLFFGSGTQLSVL.

As to this clonotype: Here the CDR3 omits its conserved ending phenylalanine or tryptophan, so a read error is the likely source. This chain uses TRBV7-8 with TRBJ2-2; D might be TRBD2 (5 bases). This CDR3 region has 15 residues. Germline assignment: CDR1 SGHVS and CDR2 FQNEAQ. The V and J ends lost 1 base and 0 bases respectively, with 6 bases between them. CDR3 in amino acids: CASSLGLTNTGELFY. In DNA, the CDR3 is TGTGCCAGCAGCTTAGGACTAACGAACACCGGGGAGCTGTTTTAT.

The rearrangement uses TRBV5-1 and TRBJ1-2; D gene unclear. V dropped 3 bases and J dropped 8 bases, with 20 bases sitting between them. The CDR3 length is 15 residues. Germline values: CDR1 SGHRS, CDR2 YFSETQ. DNA for the CDR3: TGCGCCAGCAGCTCCGGAGGTTCCCCGGCGGACGGCTACACCTTC. Its protein product is CASSSGGSPADGYTF.

Notes on this clonotype: One junction end disagrees with the germline gene, perhaps due to a read error. CDR3 sequence: CASGQGGGTGRFGDQETQYF. The CDR3 region has the DNA TGTGCCAGCGGCCAAGGGGGGGGGACAGGGCGTTTCGGGGACCAAGAGACCCAGTACTTC. The rearrangement joins TRBV4-2 to TRBJ2-5; 9 positions match TRBD1. Germline V gene lookup returns CDR1 LGHNA and CDR2 YNFKEQ. The CDR3 is 20 residues long.

This clonotype was observed a few times. V usage is TRBV11-2 and J usage is TRBJ1-4; no firm D call. V lost 0 bases, J lost 10 bases, and 12 bases lay in between. Germline CDR1 and CDR2: SGHAT and FQNNGV. The CDR3 length is 14 residues. The CDR3 coding sequence is TGTGCCAGCAGCTTAGATCCGGGTCCAGGAAAACTGTTTTTT. Protein product: CASSLDPGPGKLFF.

This clonotype was counted between two and nine times. The chain couples TRBV12-3 or TRBV12-4 to TRBJ1-4, with D hard to call. The V end was cut by 3 bases, the J end by 11 bases, with 16 bases between. The CDR3 extends over 14 amino acids. CDR3 nucleotides: TGTGCCAGCAGTTTTGAGGATTCTTTGGATAAACTGTTTTTT. This encodes CASSFEDSLDKLFF.

The chain combines TRBV12-3 or TRBV12-4 with TRBJ1-6; possible D gene TRBD1, 5 bases. The CDR3 is 13 amino acids. V lost 7 bases, J lost 10 bases, and 14 bases lay in between. CDR3 protein: CASTAGVGSPLHF. The CDR3 DNA reads TGTGCCAGCACGGCGGGGGTCGGGTCACCCCTCCACTTT.

This chain joins TRBV9 and TRBJ2-7, with D possibly TRBD2 on 6 matching bases. CDR1 and CDR2 (germline): SGDLS, YYNGEE. The V gene lost 0 bases and the J gene lost 6 bases, with 7 bases spanning the gap. CDR3 size: 12 residues. The CDR3 region is CASSVEGGEQYF. The CDR3 bases are TGTGCCAGCAGCGTAGAGGGAGGCGAGCAGTACTTC.

This chain connects TRBV20-1 to TRBJ1-3; a possible D gene is TRBD1 (6 bases). V lost 0 bases and J lost 0, with 12 bases in between. This CDR3 is built from 16 residues. Germline-derived CDR1 and CDR2 are DFQATT and SNEGSKA (reference sequence). The CDR3 DNA is TGCAGTGCTAGAGATACCCTAGGGGGCTCTGGAAACACCATATATTTT. Its protein is CSARDTLGGSGNTIYF.

Note on this clonotype: With a much larger clone just one base away, this may be a read error. The genes are TRBV11-2 and TRBJ1-2, with D perhaps TRBD1 (5 bases). Germline CDR1 SGHAT, CDR2 FQNNGV. This CDR3 is built from 14 residues. Trimming cost V 5 bases and J 6 bases, with 16 bases left between them. Here the CDR3 DNA reads TGTGCCAGCAGCCCAACATCAGGGCGGCATGGCTACACCTTC. It codes for CASSPTSGRHGYTF.

This clonotype was counted a few times. The chain combines TRBV6-5 with TRBJ1-3; D perhaps matches TRBD1 (6 bases). Per germline, CDR1 MNHEY and CDR2 SVGAGI. Trimming stripped 3 bases from V and 0 bases from J, with 15 bases between. The CDR3 consists of 17 residues. CDR3 sequence (DNA): TGTGCCAGCAGTTATAGGGCAGAGGGGGTCTCTGGAAACACCATATATTTT. This gives the protein CASSYRAEGVSGNTIYF.

The chain employs TRBV18 and TRBJ2-7; D unresolved. Trimming cost V 3 bases and J 3 bases, with 18 bases left between them. The CDR3 length is 16 residues. Germline V gives CDR1 KGHSH, CDR2 LQKENI. The DNA for the CDR3 is TGTGCCAGCTCACCGCTACAGCTTCAAACCATCTACGAGCAGTACGTC. Residues: CASSPLQLQTIYEQYV.

This clonotype was seen a few times. This chain connects TRBV2 to TRBJ1-4, with D possibly matching TRBD1 (5 bases). The CDR3 is made up of 13 amino acids. The V gene's germline CDR1 is SNHLY and CDR2 FYNNEI. Trimming left V 7 bases short and J 8 bases short, with 14 bases between. CDR3 sequence reads: CASNLGVREKLFF. The CDR3 DNA is TGTGCCAGCAATTTAGGGGTTAGGGAAAAACTGTTTTTT.

The chain employs TRBV10-1 and TRBJ2-7, with 8 bases identical to TRBD1. In germline, CDR1 is WNHNN, CDR2 SYGVQD (reference sequence). The CDR3 runs 14 residues. J gave up 3 bases and V 4 bases, and 5 bases lay outside the gene matches. The DNA of the CDR3 is TGCGCCAGCAGTGGACAGGGGTCTTACTACGAGCAGTACTTC. It is translated as CASSGQGSYYEQYF.

The chain has TRBV29-1 and TRBJ1-2, with 10 bases fitting TRBD1. With V trimmed by 6 bases and J by 7 bases, 8 bases remained unmatched. The CDR3 length is 13 residues. Germline V lookup: CDR1 SQVTM, CDR2 ANQGSEA. CDR3 amino acids: CSVKRQGALGYTF. CDR3 DNA sequence: TGCAGCGTGAAGAGACAGGGGGCGCTTGGCTACACCTTC. Variable domain in full (rest from reference TRBV29-1 and TRBJ1-2): SAVISQKPSRDICQRGTSLTIQCQVDSQVTMMFWYRQQPGQSLTLIATANQGSEATYESGFVIDKFPISRPNLTFSTLTVSNMSPEDSSIYLCSVKRQGALGYTFGSGTRLTVV.

This chain joins TRBV4-3 and TRBJ1-2, with 7 bases matching TRBD1. With 1 base clipped from V and 4 bases from J, the junction kept 9 bases outside the gene matches. The CDR3 has 16 amino acids. Germline CDR1 is LGHNA and CDR2 is YSLEER. The CDR3 DNA is TGCGCCAGCAGCCAAGTCACGGGCAGGGGGGCCTATGGCTACACCTTC. Protein sequence: CASSQVTGRGAYGYTF.

Ten or more counts support this clonotype. The rearrangement links TRBV7-8 to TRBJ2-2, with D possibly TRBD1 on 6 matching bases. The V gene lost 0 bases and the J gene lost 4 bases, with 9 bases spanning the gap. Germline lookup yields CDR1 SGHVS and CDR2 FQNEAQ. The CDR3 runs to 15 residues. The CDR3 sequence is CASSLAPTGTGELFF. In nucleotides, the CDR3 is TGTGCCAGCAGCTTAGCGCCGACAGGCACCGGGGAGCTGTTTTTT.

Details on this clonotype: Compared with germline, one end of the junction differs, possibly owing to a read error. This sequence joins TRBV7-2 and TRBJ2-1; TRBD2 matches at 7 bases. Germline V lookup: CDR1 SGHTA, CDR2 FQGNSA. The CDR3 has 14 residues. CDR3 sequence reads: CASSPGGGYDEQFF. The CDR3 DNA reads as TGTGCCAGCAGCCCGGGGGGAGGCTACGATGAGCAGTTCTTC.

The V call is TRBV6-5, the J call TRBJ1-6, with D uncertain. Trimming removed 6 bases from V and 7 bases from J, with 10 bases in between. CDR3 length: 13 residues. Germline CDR1 and CDR2: MNHEY and SVGAGI. The CDR3 DNA reads TGTGCCAGCAGGATCACTCAAAATTCACCCCTCCACTTT. Translating it yields CASRITQNSPLHF.